Each of the 9 T cell receptor beta chains below was sequenced from the same sample in a study of T cells after yellow fever vaccination. TCRdb reprocessed the 5' RACE reads with MiXCR, giving one entry per CDR3 protein. The data show about 160,000 distinct CDR3 sequences, with less than 9% seen just once and under 3% held by the top ten. The starting material was CD4+ T cells sorted from PBMCs, obtained about 5 days after the first yellow fever vaccination. Receptor source: a man between 18 and 29 years old who received the YFV17D yellow fever vaccine.

This clonotype counts as medium-sized. The V gene is TRBV5-1, the J gene TRBJ2-6; 8 nucleotides line up with TRBD1. Germline CDR1 reads SGHRS; CDR2 reads YFSETQ. V gave up 0 bases and J gave up 12 bases; unmatched junction bases: 8. The CDR3 has 15 residues. The CDR3 DNA reads as TGCGCCAGCAGCTTGGAATGGACAGGGATGGGCGTCCTGACTTTC. It is translated as CASSLEWTGMGVLTF.

This clonotype was recorded at least ten times. The chain is built from TRBV7-2 and TRBJ2-3; 8 positions agree with TRBD1. CDR3 length equals 16 residues. The V gene end was trimmed by 4 bases and the J gene end by 6 bases; junction bases not matched to a gene: 12. CDR1 and CDR2 (germline): SGHTA, FQGNSA. The CDR3 nucleotides are TGTGCCAGCAGCTCAAACAGGGGGGCCACTGGGGATACGCAGTATTTT. This gives the protein CASSSNRGATGDTQYF.

The sample holds a few counts of this clonotype. The chain couples TRBV2 to TRBJ1-2; 11 bases agree with TRBD1. The length of the CDR3 is 13 residues. V lost 6 bases to trimming and J lost 8 bases; unmatched junction nucleotides: 5. Germline V gene sequence: CDR1 SNHLY, CDR2 FYNNEI. CDR3 protein: CASRGQGAVGYTF. The CDR3, as DNA: TGTGCCAGCAGAGGACAGGGGGCTGTGGGCTACACCTTC. Full variable domain (outside the CDR3, taken from reference TRBV2 and TRBJ1-2): EPEVTQTPSHQVTQMGQEVILRCVPISNHLYFYWYRQILGQKVEFLVSFYNNEISEKSEIFDDQFSVERPDGSNFTLKIRSTKLEDSAMYFCASRGQGAVGYTFGSGTRLTVV.

This clonotype was counted between two and nine times. The rearrangement links TRBV7-1 to TRBJ2-6, with 7 bases aligning to TRBD1. TRBV7-1 is labeled an ORF, and its function is uncertain. V dropped 3 bases and J dropped 0; count of bases not matched to a gene: 23. CDR3 size: 23 residues. CDR3 sequence (DNA): TGTGCCAGCAGCTCGGGAAGGCTATTGGATAGGACAGGACTTAGCTCTGGGGCCAACGTCCTGACTTTC. Protein sequence: CASSSGRLLDRTGLSSGANVLTF.

As to this clonotype: A single base separates this from a much larger clone, so it may be a read error. The chain joins TRBV11-1 to TRBJ2-7; TRBD1 aligns across 7 bases. V gave up 3 bases and J gave up 4 bases; unmatched junction bases: 6. The CDR3 consists of 14 residues. From germline, CDR1 is SGHAT and CDR2 FQDESV (reference sequence). CDR3: CASSFVGQEYEQYF. CDR3 nucleotide sequence: TGTGCCAGCAGCTTTGTCGGACAGGAATACGAGCAGTACTTC.

Notes on this clonotype: It may be a read error: a sequence one base away is much more abundant. The rearrangement links TRBV7-2 to TRBJ2-3; 10 positions match TRBD2. CDR1 and CDR2 (germline): SGHTA, FQGNSA. After removal of 8 bases from V and 0 bases from J, the junction contained 8 bases not matched to a gene. The CDR3 loop spans 16 amino acids. The CDR3 protein is CASRASGGFSTDTQYF. The DNA of the CDR3 is TGTGCCAGCCGGGCTAGCGGGGGTTTTAGCACAGATACGCAGTATTTT.

The chain recombines TRBV12-3 or TRBV12-4 with TRBJ1-6; D is unclear. The CDR3 contains 13 residues. V gave up 2 bases and J gave up 5 bases, with 4 bases separating them. CDR3 protein: CASSLNDNSPLHF. The CDR3 nucleotides read TGTGCCAGCAGTTTAAACGATAATTCACCCCTCCACTTT.

This clonotype was detected ten times or more. The V call is TRBV14, the J call TRBJ1-4; D may be TRBD1 (5 bases). With 5 bases removed from V and 8 bases from J, the gap between germline ends came to 15 bases. The CDR3 is 14 residues long. Germline CDR1 reads SGHDN; CDR2 reads FVKESK. The CDR3 sequence: CASSSRTIGEKLFF. The DNA of the CDR3 is TGTGCCAGCAGCTCCCGGACAATTGGGGAAAAACTGTTTTTT.

The chain has TRBV6-1 and TRBJ2-5; tentatively, D is TRBD2 (5 bases). The CDR3 extends over 16 amino acids. The germline V gene has CDR1 MNHNS and CDR2 SASEGT. Trimming took off 7 bases at V and 2 bases at J, with 20 bases between the two ends. The CDR3 protein is CASTRSRGTGQETQYF. CDR3 DNA: TGTGCCAGCACCCGCTCCCGGGGTACGGGACAAGAGACCCAGTACTTC.